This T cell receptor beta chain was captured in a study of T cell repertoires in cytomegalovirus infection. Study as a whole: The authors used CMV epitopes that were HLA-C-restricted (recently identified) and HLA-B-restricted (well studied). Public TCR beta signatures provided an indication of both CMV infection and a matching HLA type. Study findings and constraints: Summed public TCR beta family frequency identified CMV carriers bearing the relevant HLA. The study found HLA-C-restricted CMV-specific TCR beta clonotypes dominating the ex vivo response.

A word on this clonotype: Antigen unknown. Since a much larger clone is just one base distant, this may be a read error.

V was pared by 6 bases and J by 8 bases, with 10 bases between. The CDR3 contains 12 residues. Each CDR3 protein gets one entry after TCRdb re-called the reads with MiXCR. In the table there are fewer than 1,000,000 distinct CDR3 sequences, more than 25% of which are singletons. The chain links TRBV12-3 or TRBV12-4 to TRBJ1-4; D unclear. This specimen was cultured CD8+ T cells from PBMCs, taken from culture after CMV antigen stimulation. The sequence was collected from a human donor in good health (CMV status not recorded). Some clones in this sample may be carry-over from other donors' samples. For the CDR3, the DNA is TGTGCCAGCAGATACGGACGGGAAAAACTGTTTTTT. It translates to CASRYGREKLFF.